Listed below are T cell receptor beta chains from one sample, sequenced in a study of T cells in Graves' hyperthyroidism and ophthalmopathy. TCRdb re-called the multiplex PCR reads through MiXCR, storing one row per CDR3 protein. Here the sample spans about 600,000 distinct CDR3 sequences, approximately 16% being singletons. The sequenced sample was blood. Receptors originate from a woman aged 40 to 50 with Graves' ophthalmopathy. The CDR3 runs from the conserved cysteine through the conserved F or W. D genes are given only for firm matches. Expanded clones are given a class, and other clones once, few, many or no size at all.

clone size: NA
J gene: TRBJ2-1
V gene: TRBV29-1
D gene: TRBD2
CDR3 protein: CSARERYEQFF
CDR3 DNA: TGCAGCGCGCGGGAGAGGTATGAGCAGTTCTTC

clone size: many
J gene: TRBJ2-5
V gene: TRBV2
D gene: NA
CDR3 protein: CASSERVQGSGETQYF
CDR3 DNA: TGTGCCAGCAGTGAACGGGTTCAGGGAAGTGGAGAGACCCAGTACTTC

clone size: many
J gene: TRBJ1-1
V gene: TRBV5-1
D gene: NA
CDR3 protein: CASSLAQHTEAFF
CDR3 DNA: TGCGCCAGCAGCTTGGCCCAGCACACTGAAGCTTTCTTT

clone size: NA
J gene: TRBJ1-4
V gene: TRBV30
D gene: NA
CDR3 protein: CAWSATGEKLFF
CDR3 DNA: TGTGCCTGGAGTGCAACAGGTGAAAAACTGTTTTTT

clone size: few
J gene: TRBJ2-3
V gene: TRBV7-2
D gene: NA
CDR3 protein: CASSKRASTDTQYF
CDR3 DNA: TGTGCCAGCAGCAAACGGGCTAGCACAGATACGCAGTATTTT

clone size: many
J gene: TRBJ2-5
V gene: TRBV2
D gene: NA
CDR3 protein: CASSIGQRQETQYF
CDR3 DNA: TGTGCCAGTTCTATCGGACAGAGACAAGAGACCCAGTACTTC

clone size: few
J gene: TRBJ2-1
V gene: TRBV14
D gene: TRBD2
CDR3 protein: CASSRVASGYNEQFF
CDR3 DNA: TGTGCCAGCAGCCGGGTTGCTAGCGGATACAATGAGCAGTTCTTC

clone size: NA
J gene: TRBJ2-7
V gene: TRBV29-1
D gene: NA
CDR3 protein: CSVVLAGYEQYF
CDR3 DNA: TGCAGCGTTGTTTTAGCCGGTTACGAGCAGTACTTC

clone size: many
J gene: TRBJ2-2
V gene: TRBV11-2
D gene: NA
CDR3 protein: CASNLLGSAGELFF
CDR3 DNA: TGTGCCAGCAACCTCCTCGGGAGCGCCGGGGAGCTGTTTTTT

clone size: many
J gene: TRBJ1-4
V gene: TRBV3-1
D gene: NA
CDR3 protein: CASSQDFGQGSEKLFF
CDR3 DNA: TGTGCCAGCAGCCAAGATTTTGGCCAGGGTTCGGAAAAACTGTTTTTT

clone size: few
J gene: TRBJ2-2
V gene: TRBV7-8
D gene: TRBD1
CDR3 protein: CASSSQARAQGASPGELFF
CDR3 DNA: TGTGCCAGCAGCTCACAGGCTAGGGCACAGGGGGCTAGTCCCGGGGAGCTGTTTTTT

clone size: many
J gene: TRBJ1-5
V gene: TRBV2
D gene: NA
CDR3 protein: CASSQGRHNQPQHF
CDR3 DNA: TGTGCCAGCAGCCAGGGACGGCACAATCAGCCCCAGCATTTT

clone size: NA
J gene: TRBJ2-3
V gene: TRBV28
D gene: NA
CDR3 protein: CASSSTTPANTQYF
CDR3 DNA: TGTGCCAGCAGTTCCACGACCCCGGCAAATACGCAGTATTTT

clone size: few
J gene: TRBJ1-1
V gene: TRBV2
D gene: TRBD1
CDR3 protein: CASSEAVVRGGTEAFF
CDR3 DNA: TGTGCCAGCAGTGAAGCGGTGGTCAGGGGGGGAACTGAAGCTTTCTTT

clone size: many
J gene: TRBJ2-2
V gene: TRBV6-2/TRBV6-3
D gene: TRBD2
CDR3 protein: CASQPFQREPVGELFF
CDR3 DNA: TGTGCCAGCCAACCCTTTCAGCGGGAGCCAGTAGGGGAGCTGTTTTTT

clone size: few
J gene: TRBJ1-4
V gene: TRBV14
D gene: NA
CDR3 protein: CASSYSRANEKLFF
CDR3 DNA: TGTGCCAGCAGCTATTCAAGAGCTAATGAAAAACTGTTTTTT

clone size: few
J gene: TRBJ1-5
V gene: TRBV2
D gene: NA
CDR3 protein: CASSEASGQPQHF
CDR3 DNA: TGTGCCAGCAGTGAAGCCTCGGGACAGCCCCAGCATTTT

clone size: NA
J gene: TRBJ2-3
V gene: TRBV5-1
D gene: NA
CDR3 protein: CASSFSIGGTDTQYF
CDR3 DNA: TGCGCCAGCAGCTTCTCTATTGGGGGCACAGATACGCAGTATTTT

clone size: few
J gene: TRBJ2-7
V gene: TRBV10-3
D gene: NA
CDR3 protein: CAISREPGQPNFNGEQYF
CDR3 DNA: TGTGCCATCAGTCGAGAACCCGGACAGCCAAATTTTAACGGCGAGCAGTACTTC

clone size: many
J gene: TRBJ1-2
V gene: TRBV6-1
D gene: TRBD1
CDR3 protein: CASRPQGEYGYTF
CDR3 DNA: TGTGCCAGCAGACCGCAGGGGGAATATGGCTACACCTTC

clone size: NA
J gene: TRBJ2-7
V gene: TRBV6-5
D gene: TRBD1
CDR3 protein: CASSYGQGFDEQYF
CDR3 DNA: TGTGCCAGCAGTTACGGACAGGGGTTCGACGAGCAGTACTTC

clone size: NA
J gene: TRBJ2-7
V gene: TRBV10-3
D gene: NA
CDR3 protein: CAISELPGNYEQYF
CDR3 DNA: TGTGCCATCAGTGAGTTACCAGGGAACTACGAGCAGTACTTC

clone size: many
J gene: TRBJ2-7
V gene: TRBV28
D gene: TRBD2
CDR3 protein: CASRDLAGGTYEQYF
CDR3 DNA: TGTGCCAGCAGGGATCTAGCGGGAGGAACCTACGAGCAGTACTTC